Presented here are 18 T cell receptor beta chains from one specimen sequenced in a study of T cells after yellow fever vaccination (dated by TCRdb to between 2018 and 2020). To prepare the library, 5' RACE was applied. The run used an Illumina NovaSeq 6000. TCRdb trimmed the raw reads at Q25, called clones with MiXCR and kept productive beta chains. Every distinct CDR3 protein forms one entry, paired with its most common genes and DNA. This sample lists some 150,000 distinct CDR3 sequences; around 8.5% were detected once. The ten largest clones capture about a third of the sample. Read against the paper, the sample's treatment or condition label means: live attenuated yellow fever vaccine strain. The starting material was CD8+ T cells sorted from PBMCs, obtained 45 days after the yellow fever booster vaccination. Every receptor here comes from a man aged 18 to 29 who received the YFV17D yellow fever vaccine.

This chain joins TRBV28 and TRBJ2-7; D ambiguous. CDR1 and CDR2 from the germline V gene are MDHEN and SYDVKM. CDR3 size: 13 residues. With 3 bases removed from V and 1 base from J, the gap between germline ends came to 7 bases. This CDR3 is CASSLGISYEQYV. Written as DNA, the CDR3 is TGTGCCAGCAGTTTGGGGATTTCCTACGAGCAGTACGTC.

The DNA for the CDR3 is TGCGCCAGCAGCCTCCGGACTAGCGGGGGGGCCGGCACAGATACGCAGTATTTT. Translation gives CASSLRTSGGAGTDTQYF. The V and J genes are TRBV4-1 and TRBJ2-3, with 15 bases matching TRBD2. The CDR3 consists of 18 residues. V shed 4 bases and J 1 base; nucleotides not matched to a gene: 6. The V gene's germline CDR1 is MGHRA and CDR2 YSYEKL.

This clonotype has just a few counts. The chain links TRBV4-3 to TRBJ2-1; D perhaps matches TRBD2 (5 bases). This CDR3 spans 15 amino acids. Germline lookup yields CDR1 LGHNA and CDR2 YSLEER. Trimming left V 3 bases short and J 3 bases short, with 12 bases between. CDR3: CASSHRTDYYNEQFF. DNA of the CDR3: TGCGCCAGCAGCCATCGGACCGACTACTACAATGAGCAGTTCTTC.

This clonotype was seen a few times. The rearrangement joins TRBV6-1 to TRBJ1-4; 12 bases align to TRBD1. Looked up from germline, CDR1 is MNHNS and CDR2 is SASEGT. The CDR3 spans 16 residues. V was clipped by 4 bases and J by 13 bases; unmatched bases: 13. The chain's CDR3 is CASSGSRDRGPSGLFF. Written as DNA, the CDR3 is TGTGCCAGCAGTGGGTCCCGGGACAGGGGGCCGTCCGGACTGTTTTTT.

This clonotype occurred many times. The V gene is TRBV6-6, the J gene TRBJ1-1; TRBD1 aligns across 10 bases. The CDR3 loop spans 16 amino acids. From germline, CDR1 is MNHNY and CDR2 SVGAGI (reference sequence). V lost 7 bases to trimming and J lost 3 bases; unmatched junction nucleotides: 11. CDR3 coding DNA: TGTGCCAGCACCAAAACCCGGGACAGGGGCGACACTGAAGCTTTCTTT. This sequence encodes CASTKTRDRGDTEAFF.

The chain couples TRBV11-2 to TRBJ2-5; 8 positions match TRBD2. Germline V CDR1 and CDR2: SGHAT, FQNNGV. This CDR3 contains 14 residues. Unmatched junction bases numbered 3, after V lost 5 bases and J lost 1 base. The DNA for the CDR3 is TGTGCCAGCAGCCAAACTAGCGGCCAAGAGACCCAGTACTTC. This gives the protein CASSQTSGQETQYF.

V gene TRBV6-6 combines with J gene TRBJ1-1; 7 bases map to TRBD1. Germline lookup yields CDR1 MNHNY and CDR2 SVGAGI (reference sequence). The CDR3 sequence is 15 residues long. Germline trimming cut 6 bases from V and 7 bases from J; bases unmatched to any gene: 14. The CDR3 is CASRPPGTAGNEAFF. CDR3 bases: TGTGCCAGCAGGCCCCCTGGGACAGCGGGAAATGAAGCTTTCTTT.

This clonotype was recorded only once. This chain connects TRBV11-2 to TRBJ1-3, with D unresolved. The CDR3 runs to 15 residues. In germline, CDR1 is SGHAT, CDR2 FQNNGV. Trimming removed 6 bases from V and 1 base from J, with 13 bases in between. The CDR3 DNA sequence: TGTGCCAGCAGTCTTAGGTCGGGGTCTGGAAACACCATATATTTT. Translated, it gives CASSLRSGSGNTIYF.

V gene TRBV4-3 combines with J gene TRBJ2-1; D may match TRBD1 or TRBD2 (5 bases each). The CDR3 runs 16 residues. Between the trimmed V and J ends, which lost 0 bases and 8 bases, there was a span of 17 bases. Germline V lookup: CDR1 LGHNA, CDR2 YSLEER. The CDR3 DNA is TGCGCCAGCAGCCAAGATCTCGGGGCAGGGTTTGATGAGCAGTTCTTC. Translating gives CASSQDLGAGFDEQFF.

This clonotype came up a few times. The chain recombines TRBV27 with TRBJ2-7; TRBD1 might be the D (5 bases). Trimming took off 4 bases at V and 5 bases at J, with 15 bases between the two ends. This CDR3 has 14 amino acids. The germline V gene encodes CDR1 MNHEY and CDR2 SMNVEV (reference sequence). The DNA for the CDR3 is TGTGCCAGCAGTTATACAGGCCTTCTGGACGAGCAGTACTTC. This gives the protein CASSYTGLLDEQYF.

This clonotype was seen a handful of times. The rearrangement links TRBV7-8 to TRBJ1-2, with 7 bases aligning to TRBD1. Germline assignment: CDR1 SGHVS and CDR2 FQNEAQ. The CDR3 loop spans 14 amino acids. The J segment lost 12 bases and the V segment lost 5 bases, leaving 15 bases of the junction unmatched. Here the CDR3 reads CASSPTGTEGRDTF. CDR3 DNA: TGTGCCAGCAGCCCCACCGGGACAGAAGGGCGCGACACCTTC.

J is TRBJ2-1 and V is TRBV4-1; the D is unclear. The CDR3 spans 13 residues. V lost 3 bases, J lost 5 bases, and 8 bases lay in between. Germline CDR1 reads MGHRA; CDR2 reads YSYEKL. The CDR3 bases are TGCGCCAGCAGCCACAACAGTCACAATGAGCAGTTCTTC. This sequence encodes CASSHNSHNEQFF.

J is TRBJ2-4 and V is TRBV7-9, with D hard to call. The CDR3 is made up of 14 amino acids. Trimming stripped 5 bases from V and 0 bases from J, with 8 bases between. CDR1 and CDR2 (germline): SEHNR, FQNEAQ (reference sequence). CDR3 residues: CASSPLLAKNIQYF. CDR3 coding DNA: TGTGCCAGCAGCCCCCTCCTAGCCAAAAACATTCAGTACTTC.

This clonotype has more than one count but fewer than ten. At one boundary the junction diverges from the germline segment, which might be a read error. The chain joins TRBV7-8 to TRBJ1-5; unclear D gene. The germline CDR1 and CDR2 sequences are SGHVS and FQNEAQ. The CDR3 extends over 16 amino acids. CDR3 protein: CATSSLSGGNNQPQHF. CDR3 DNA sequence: TGTGCCACCAGCAGCTTAAGTGGAGGGAACAATCAGCCCCAGCATTTT.

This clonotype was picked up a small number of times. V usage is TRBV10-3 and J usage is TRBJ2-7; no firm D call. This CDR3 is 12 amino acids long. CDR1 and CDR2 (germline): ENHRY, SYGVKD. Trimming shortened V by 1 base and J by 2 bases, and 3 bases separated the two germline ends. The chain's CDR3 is CAISELAYEQYF. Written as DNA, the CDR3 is TGTGCCATCAGTGAGTTGGCCTACGAGCAGTACTTC.

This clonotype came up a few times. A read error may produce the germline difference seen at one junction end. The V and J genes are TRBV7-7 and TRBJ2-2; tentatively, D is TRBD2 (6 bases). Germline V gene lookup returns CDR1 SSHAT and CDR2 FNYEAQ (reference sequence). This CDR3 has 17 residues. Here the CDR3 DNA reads TGTGCTAGCAGCTCCCTAACCGGGGGAGAAAACACCGGGGAGCTGTTTTTT. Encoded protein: CASSSLTGGENTGELFF.

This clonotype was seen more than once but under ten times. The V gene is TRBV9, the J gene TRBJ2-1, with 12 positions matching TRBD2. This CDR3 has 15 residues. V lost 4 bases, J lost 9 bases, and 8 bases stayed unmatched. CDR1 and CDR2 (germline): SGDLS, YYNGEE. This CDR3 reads CASSPSGGALVEQFF. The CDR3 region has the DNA TGTGCCAGCAGCCCTAGCGGGGGGGCCTTGGTTGAGCAGTTCTTC.

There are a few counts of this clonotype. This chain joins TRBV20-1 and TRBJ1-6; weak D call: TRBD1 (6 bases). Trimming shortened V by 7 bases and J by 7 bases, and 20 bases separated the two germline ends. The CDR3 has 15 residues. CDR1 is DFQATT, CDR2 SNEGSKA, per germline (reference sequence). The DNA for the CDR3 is TGCAGTGTCACCGCCGCGGGGGGCGGGAATTCACCCCTCCACTTT. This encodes CSVTAAGGGNSPLHF.